A single sample is the source of the 3 T cell receptor beta chains below, sequenced in a study of neoadjuvant nivolumab and ipilimumab in lung cancer. Data came from immunoSEQ multiplex PCR; TCRdb stores just in-frame clones and leaves some out. Of 25,000 to 35,000 clones in the sample, approximately 92% are singletons; the top ten hold approximately 2.1%. Here the sequenced sample was peripheral blood, taken after neoadjuvant nivolumab, alone or with ipilimumab, at or shortly before surgery. The receptors originated from an adult with non-small cell lung cancer.

The rearrangement links TRBV11-2 to TRBJ1-1, with 7 nucleotides matching TRBD1. V shed 1 base and J 11 bases; nucleotides not matched to a gene: 4. The CDR3 contains 12 residues. In germline, CDR1 is SGHAT, CDR2 FQNNGV. As DNA, the CDR3 is TGTGCCAGCAGCTTAGGGGAGGGGGCGGCTTTCTTT. The encoded protein is CASSLGEGAAFF.

The rearrangement uses TRBV6-1 and TRBJ2-7; D perhaps matches TRBD1 (6 bases). The germline CDR1 and CDR2 sequences are MNHNS and SASEGT. V lost 5 bases, J lost 3 bases, and 14 bases lay in between. The CDR3 consists of 14 residues. The CDR3 is CASSLEGDGYEQYF. Written as DNA, the CDR3 is TGTGCCAGCAGTCTAGAGGGGGACGGCTACGAGCAGTACTTC.

The gene calls are TRBV11-1 and TRBJ2-1; possibly TRBD1 or TRBD2 for D (6 bases each). This CDR3 spans 13 amino acids. Trimming shortened V by 1 base and J by 10 bases, and 11 bases separated the two germline ends. Germline V CDR1 and CDR2: SGHAT, FQDESV (reference sequence). CDR3 DNA: TGTGCCAGCAGCTTAGACCAGGGGAGGGAGCAGTTCTTC. Amino acids: CASSLDQGREQFF.